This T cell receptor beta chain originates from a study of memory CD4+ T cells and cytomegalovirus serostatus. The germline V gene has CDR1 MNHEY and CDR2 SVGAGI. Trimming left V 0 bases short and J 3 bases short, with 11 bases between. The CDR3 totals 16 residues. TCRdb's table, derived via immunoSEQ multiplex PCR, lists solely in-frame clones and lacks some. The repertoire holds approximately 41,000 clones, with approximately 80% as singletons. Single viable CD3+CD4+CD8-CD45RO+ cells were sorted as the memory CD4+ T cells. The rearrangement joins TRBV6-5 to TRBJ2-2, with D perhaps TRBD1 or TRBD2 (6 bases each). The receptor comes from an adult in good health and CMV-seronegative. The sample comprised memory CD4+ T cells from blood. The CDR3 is CASSYSSGADTGELFF. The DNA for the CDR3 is TGTGCCAGCAGTTACTCCTCGGGGGCGGACACCGGGGAGCTGTTTTTT.